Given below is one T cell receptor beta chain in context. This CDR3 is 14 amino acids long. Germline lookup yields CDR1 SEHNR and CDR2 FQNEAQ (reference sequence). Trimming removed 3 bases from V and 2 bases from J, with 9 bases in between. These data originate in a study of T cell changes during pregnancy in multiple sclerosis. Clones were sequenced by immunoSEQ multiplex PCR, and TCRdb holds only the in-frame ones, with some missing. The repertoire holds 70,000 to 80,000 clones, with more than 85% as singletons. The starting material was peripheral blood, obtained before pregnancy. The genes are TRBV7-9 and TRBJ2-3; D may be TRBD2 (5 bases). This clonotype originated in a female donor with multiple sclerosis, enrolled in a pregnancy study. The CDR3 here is CASSLDSATDTQYF. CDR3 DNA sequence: TGTGCCAGCAGCTTGGACTCGGCCACAGATACGCAGTATTTT. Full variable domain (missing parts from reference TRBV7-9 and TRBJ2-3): DTGVSQNPRHKITKRGQNVTFRCDPISEHNRLYWYRQTLGQGPEFLTYFQNEAQLEKSRLLSDRFSAERPKGSFSTLEIQRTEQGDSAMYLCASSLDSATDTQYFGPGTRLTVL.